What follows describes a single TCR beta chain. Assay: immunoSEQ multiplex PCR; the TCRdb copy retains only in-frame clones and omits some. This sample carries 95,000 to 150,000 clones, 79% of them seen once, and the ten largest clones take about 40%. This sample stems from a study of blood T cell repertoires in COVID-19. The CDR3 is 15 residues long. The V gene's germline CDR1 is ENHRY and CDR2 SYGVKD. Trimming cost V 3 bases and J 1 base, with 12 bases left between them. The specimen sequenced was peripheral blood. V usage is TRBV10-3 and J usage is TRBJ1-2; D gene uncertain. The source of this sequence is a man between 40 and 49 years old with active or convalescent COVID-19. CDR3 DNA: TGTGCCATCAGTGATCAACAGACAAATAACTATGGCTACACCTTC. Amino acids: CAISDQQTNNYGYTF.